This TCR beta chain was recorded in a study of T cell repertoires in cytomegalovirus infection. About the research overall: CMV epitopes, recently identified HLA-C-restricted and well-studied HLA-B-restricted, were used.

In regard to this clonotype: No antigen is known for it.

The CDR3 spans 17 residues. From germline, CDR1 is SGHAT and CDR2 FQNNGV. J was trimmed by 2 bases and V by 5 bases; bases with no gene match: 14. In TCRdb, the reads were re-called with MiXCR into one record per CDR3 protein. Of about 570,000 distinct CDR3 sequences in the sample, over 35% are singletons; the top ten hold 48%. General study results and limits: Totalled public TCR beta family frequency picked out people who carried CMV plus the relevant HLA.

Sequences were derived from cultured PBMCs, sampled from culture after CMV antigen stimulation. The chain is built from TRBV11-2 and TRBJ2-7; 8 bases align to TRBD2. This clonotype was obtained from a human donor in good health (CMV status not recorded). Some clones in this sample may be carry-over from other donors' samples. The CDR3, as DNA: TGTGCCAGCAGCCGGGGGGGGGGAAGACTAGCCGCCTACGAGCAGTACTTC. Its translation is CASSRGGGRLAAYEQYF.